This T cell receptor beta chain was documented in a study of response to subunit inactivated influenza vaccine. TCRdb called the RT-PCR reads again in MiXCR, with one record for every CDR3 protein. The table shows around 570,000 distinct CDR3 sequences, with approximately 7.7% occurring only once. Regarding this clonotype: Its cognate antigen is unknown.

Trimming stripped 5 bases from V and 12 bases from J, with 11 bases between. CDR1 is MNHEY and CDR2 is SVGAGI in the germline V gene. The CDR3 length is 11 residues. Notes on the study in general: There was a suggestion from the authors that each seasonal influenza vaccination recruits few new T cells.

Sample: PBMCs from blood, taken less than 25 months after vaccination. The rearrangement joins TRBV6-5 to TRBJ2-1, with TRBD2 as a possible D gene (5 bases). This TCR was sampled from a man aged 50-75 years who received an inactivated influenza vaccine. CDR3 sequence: CASSLGETQFF. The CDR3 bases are TGTGCCAGCAGTCTCGGGGAGACGCAGTTCTTC.